Each of the 4 T cell receptor beta chains below was sequenced from the same sample in a study of blood T cell repertoires in COVID-19. The protocol was immunoSEQ multiplex PCR, while the TCRdb copy is restricted to in-frame clones and leaves out a portion. The table has some 250,000 clones, around four fifths seen once. The sequenced sample was peripheral blood. The receptors derive from a woman aged 60 to 75 with active or convalescent COVID-19.

The chain links TRBV27 to TRBJ1-5, with 10 bases aligning to TRBD1. CDR1 and CDR2 (germline): MNHEY, SMNVEV (reference sequence). V lost 5 bases and J lost 3; bases outside the gene matches: 13. The CDR3 totals 18 residues. CDR3 sequence reads: CASSPWTGGSPDNQPQHF. In DNA, the CDR3 is TGTGCCAGCAGTCCCTGGACAGGGGGGTCCCCCGACAATCAGCCCCAGCATTTT.

This clone was recorded only once. V gene TRBV18 combines with J gene TRBJ1-2, with a tentative D call TRBD1 (5 bases). The V and J ends lost 1 base and 0 bases respectively, with 9 bases between them. The CDR3 is 15 residues long. Germline CDR1 KGHSH, CDR2 LQKENI. The CDR3 region is CASSPQDNSNYGYTF. The CDR3 bases are TGTGCCAGCTCACCACAGGACAACTCTAACTATGGCTACACCTTC. The full variable domain, rest sourced from reference TRBV18 and TRBJ1-2, is NAGVMQNPRHLVRRRGQEARLRCSPMKGHSHVYWYRQLPEEGLKFMVYLQKENIIDESGMPKERFSAEFPKEGPSILRIQQVVRGDSAAYFCASSPQDNSNYGYTFGSGTRLTVV.

The chain joins TRBV19 to TRBJ2-3; D is possibly TRBD1 (5 bases). V lost 5 bases and J lost 0, with 12 bases in between. The CDR3 loop spans 15 amino acids. Germline loops: CDR1 LNHDA, CDR2 SQIVND (reference sequence). This CDR3 reads CASSPYRISTDTQYF. DNA of the CDR3: TGTGCCAGTAGTCCCTACAGGATTAGCACAGATACGCAGTATTTT.

The chain recombines TRBV15 with TRBJ2-3; no clear D. CDR3 length: 15 amino acids. Per the germline V gene, CDR1 is LNHNV and CDR2 is YYDKDF (reference sequence). V was clipped by 1 base and J by 3 bases, with 11 bases between them. The CDR3 nucleotides are TGTGCCACCAGCAGAGTCCGTAGTCTTACAGATACGCAGTATTTT. Protein: CATSRVRSLTDTQYF.